This T cell receptor (beta chain) was identified during a study of T cells in Graves' hyperthyroidism and ophthalmopathy. Study details: Peripheral blood was collected at initial diagnosis, before any treatment. Study-level findings and limits: Most thyroid clonotypes with frequency above 0.001 were detected in blood.

Losses at the gene ends were 6 bases for V and 4 bases for J; bases not matched to a gene: 11. The CDR3 spans 15 residues. CDR1 is MNHEY, CDR2 SMNVEV, per germline (reference sequence). The CDR3 regions of TCR beta were amplified from RNA transcripts. The HTBI set primed first-round TCR CDR3 RT-PCR. One entry per CDR3 protein results from TCRdb running MiXCR on the multiplex PCR reads. The repertoire has approximately 600,000 distinct CDR3 sequences, around 20% of them found once; the top ten carry around a third. A word on this clonotype: Its antigen is not identified.

Diagnostic assessment was based on clinical symptoms, serum thyroxine and TRAb, thyroid ultrasound and orbital computed tomography. V usage is TRBV27 and J usage is TRBJ2-7; 8 bases match TRBD1. Sequencing was done on a sample of blood. The origin of this receptor is a young man with Graves' ophthalmopathy. The CDR3 protein is CASRPGAGGAYEQYF. The DNA of the CDR3 is TGTGCCAGCAGGCCCGGGGCAGGGGGCGCGTACGAGCAGTACTTC.